Sequencing of this TCR beta chain was carried out in a study of T-cell memory formation after mild COVID-19. Deletions cut 2 bases from V and 5 bases from J, with 7 bases between. The CDR3 loop spans 13 amino acids. Germline V gives CDR1 MNHEY, CDR2 SVGEGT. As to this clonotype: The antigen is undetermined.

5'RACE with constant-segment primers yielded barcoded, UMI-tagged TCR alpha and TCR beta cDNA libraries. TCRdb analysed the 5' RACE reads with MiXCR anew, one entry per CDR3 protein. Among around 510,000 distinct CDR3 sequences, about a fifth were seen once, and the ten largest hold around 8.4%. General observations from the study: CD4+ bias marked clones expanding day 15 to 37, unlike balanced contracting clones. In pre-infection memory, a portion of responding clones appeared, which suggested that cross-reactive memory joined. The authors did not confirm SARS-CoV-2 specificity of second-wave clones peaking day 37.

Sequencing used PBMCs or a T cell subset sorted from them (not recorded which). This TCR derives from an adult woman who had mild COVID-19 (a few samples of this study predate the infection). Cell type and time point are not known. V and J are TRBV6-2 or TRBV6-3 and TRBJ2-4; D call uncertain. The CDR3 DNA is TGTGCCAGCAGTTACCTACTCGAAAACATTCAGTACTTC. Translated: CASSYLLENIQYF.